The T cell receptor beta chain under discussion was sequenced for a study of T cells in Graves' hyperthyroidism and ophthalmopathy. A note on this clonotype: A much larger clone differs from this one at a single base, so this may be a read error.

Fresh 10 ml peripheral blood yielded PBMCs. Amplification yielded TCR beta CDR3 regions, with RNA transcripts as the source. With the HTBI primer set, the TCR CDR3 went through a first round of RT-PCR. A single record per CDR3 protein comes from TCRdb applying MiXCR to the multiplex PCR reads. This table holds some 570,000 distinct CDR3 sequences, approximately 15% found once. Germline CDR1 SGHAT, CDR2 FQNNGV. There are 14 residues in the CDR3. This TCR derives from a woman under 30 with Graves' ophthalmopathy. The sequenced sample was blood. The chain links TRBV11-2 to TRBJ2-1; 7 nucleotides line up with TRBD2. CDR3: CASRREGNYNGQFF. Written as DNA, the CDR3 is TGTGCCAGCCGTAGGGAGGGGAACTACAATGGGCAGTTCTTC.